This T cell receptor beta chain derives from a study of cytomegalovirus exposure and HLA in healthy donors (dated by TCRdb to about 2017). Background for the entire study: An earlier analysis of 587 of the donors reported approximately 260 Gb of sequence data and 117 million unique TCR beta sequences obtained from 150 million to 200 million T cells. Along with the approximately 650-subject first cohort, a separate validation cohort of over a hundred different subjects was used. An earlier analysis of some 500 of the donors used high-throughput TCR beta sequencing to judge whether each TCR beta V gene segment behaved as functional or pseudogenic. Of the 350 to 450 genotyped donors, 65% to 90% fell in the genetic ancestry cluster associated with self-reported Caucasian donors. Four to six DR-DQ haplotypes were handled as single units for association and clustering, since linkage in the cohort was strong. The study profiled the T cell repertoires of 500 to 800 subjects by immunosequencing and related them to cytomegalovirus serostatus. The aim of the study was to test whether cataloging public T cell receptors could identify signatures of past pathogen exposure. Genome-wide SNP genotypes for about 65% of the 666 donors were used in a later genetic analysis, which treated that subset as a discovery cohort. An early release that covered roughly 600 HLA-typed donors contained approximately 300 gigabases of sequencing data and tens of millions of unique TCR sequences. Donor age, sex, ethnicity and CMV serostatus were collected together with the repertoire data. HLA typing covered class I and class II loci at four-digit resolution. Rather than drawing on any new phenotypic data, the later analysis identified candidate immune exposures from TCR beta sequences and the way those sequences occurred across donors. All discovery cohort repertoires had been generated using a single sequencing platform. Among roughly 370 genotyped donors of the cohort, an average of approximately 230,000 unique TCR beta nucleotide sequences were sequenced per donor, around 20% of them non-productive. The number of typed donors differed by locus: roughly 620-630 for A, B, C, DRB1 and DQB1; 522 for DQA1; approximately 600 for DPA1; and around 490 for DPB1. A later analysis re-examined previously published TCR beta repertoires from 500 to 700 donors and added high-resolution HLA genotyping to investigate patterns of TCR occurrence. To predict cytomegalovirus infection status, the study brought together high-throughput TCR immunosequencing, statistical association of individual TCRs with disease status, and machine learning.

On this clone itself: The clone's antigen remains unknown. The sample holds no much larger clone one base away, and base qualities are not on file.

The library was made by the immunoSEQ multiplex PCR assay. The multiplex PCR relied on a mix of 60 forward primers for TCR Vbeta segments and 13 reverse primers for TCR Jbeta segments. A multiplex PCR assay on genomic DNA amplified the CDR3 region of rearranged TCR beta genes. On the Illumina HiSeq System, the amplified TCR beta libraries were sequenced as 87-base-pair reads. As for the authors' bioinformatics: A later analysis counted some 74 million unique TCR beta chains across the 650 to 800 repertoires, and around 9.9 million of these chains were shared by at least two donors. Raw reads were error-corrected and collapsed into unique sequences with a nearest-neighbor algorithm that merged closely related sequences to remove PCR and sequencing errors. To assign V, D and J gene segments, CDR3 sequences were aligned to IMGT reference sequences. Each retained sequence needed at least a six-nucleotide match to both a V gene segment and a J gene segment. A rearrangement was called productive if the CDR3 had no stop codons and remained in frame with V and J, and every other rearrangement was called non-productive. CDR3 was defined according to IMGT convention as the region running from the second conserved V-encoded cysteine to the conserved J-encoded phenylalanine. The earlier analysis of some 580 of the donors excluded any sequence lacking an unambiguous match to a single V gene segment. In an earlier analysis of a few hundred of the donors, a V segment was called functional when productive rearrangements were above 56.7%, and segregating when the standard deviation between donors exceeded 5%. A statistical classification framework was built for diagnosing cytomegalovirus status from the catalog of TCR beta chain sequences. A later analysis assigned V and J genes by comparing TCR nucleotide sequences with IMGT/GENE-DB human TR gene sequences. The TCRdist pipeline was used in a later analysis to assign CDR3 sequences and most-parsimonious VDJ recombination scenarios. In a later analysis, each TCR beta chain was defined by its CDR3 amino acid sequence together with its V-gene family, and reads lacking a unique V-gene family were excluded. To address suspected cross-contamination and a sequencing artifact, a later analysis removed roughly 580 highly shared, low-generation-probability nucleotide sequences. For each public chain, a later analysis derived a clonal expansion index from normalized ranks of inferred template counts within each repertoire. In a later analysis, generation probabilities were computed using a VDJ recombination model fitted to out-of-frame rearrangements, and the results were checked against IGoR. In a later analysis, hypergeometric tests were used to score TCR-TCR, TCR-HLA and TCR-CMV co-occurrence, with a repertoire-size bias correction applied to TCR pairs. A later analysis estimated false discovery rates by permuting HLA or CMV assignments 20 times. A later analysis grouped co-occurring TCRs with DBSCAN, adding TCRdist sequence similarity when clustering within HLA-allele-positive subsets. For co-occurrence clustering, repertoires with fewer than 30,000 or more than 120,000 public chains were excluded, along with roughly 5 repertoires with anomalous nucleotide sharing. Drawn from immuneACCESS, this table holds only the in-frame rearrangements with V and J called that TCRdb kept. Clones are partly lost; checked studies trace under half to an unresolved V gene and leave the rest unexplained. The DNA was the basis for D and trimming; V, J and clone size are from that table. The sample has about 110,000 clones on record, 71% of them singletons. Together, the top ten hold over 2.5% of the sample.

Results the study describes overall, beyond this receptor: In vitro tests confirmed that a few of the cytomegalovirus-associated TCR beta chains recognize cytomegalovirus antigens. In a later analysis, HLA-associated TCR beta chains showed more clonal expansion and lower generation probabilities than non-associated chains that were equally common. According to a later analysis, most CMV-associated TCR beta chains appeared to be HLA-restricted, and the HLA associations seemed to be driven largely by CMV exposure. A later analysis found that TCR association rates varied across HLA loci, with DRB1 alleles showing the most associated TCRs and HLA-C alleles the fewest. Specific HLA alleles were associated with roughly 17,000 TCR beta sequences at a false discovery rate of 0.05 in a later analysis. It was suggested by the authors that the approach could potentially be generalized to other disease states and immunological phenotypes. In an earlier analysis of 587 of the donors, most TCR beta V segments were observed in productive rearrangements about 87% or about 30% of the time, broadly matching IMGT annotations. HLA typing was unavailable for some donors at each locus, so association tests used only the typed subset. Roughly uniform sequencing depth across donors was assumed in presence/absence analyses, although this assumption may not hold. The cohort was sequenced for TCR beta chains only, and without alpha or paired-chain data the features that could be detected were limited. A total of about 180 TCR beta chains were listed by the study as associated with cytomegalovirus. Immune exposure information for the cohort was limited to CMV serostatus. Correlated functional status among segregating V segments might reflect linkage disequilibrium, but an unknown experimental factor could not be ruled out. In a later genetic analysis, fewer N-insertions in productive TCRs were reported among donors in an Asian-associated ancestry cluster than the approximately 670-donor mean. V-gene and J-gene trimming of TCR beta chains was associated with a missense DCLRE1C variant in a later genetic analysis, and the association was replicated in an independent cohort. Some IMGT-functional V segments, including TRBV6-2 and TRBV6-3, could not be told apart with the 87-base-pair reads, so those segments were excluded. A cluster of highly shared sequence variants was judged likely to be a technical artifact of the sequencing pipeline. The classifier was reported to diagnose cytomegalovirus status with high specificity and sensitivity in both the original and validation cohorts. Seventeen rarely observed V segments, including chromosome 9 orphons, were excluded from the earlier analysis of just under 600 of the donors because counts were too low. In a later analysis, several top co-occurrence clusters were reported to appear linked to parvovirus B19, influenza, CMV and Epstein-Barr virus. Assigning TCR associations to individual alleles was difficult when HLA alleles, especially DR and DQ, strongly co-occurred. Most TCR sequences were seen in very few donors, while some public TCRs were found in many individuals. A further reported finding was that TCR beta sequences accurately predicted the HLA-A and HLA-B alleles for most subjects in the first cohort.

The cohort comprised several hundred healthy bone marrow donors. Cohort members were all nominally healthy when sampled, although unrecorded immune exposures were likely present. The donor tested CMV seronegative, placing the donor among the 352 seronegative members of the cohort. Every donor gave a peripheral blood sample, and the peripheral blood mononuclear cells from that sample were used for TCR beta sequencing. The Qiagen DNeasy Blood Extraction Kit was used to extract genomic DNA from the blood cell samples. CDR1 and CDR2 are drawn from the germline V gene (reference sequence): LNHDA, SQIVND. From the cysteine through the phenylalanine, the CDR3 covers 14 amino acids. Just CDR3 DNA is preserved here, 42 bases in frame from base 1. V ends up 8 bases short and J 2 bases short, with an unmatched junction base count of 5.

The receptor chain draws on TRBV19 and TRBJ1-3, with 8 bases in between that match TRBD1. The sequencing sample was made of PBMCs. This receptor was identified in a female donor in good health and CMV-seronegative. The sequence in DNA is TGTGCCAGTGGACAGGGTACGGCTGGAAACACCATATATTTT. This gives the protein CASGQGTAGNTIYF.